These T cell receptor beta chains were read from a single sample in a study of shared clonotypes between healthy human individuals. TCRdb keeps only in-frame clones here, not all; method: immunoSEQ multiplex PCR. The table lists about 1 million clones, more than 65% of them singletons. Specimen: memory CD4+ T cells sorted from blood. All receptors come from a young man in good health. Each CDR3 is given with its conserved first and last residue. A D gene is named only where the DNA matches it firmly. Clone size is shown for a subset of rows, as once, few, many or a class of expanded clone.

-,TRBD1,TRBV5-1,TRBJ2-1,CASSLRGQGYNEQFF,TGCGCCAGCAGCTTGAGGGGACAGGGATACAATGAGCAGTTCTTC
once,-,TRBV27,TRBJ1-5,CASSPATYSNQPQHF,TGTGCCAGCAGTCCAGCCACGTATAGCAATCAGCCCCAGCATTTT
few,TRBD2,TRBV10-3,TRBJ2-3,CAISEDKRGTTDTQYF,TGTGCCATCAGTGAGGACAAGCGGGGGACCACAGATACGCAGTATTTT
few,TRBD1,TRBV18,TRBJ1-6,CASSPRQGGNSPLHF,TGTGCCAGCTCACCGCGACAGGGAGGTAATTCACCCCTCCACTTT
-,-,TRBV27,TRBJ1-5,CASSLSRGNQPQHF,TGTGCCAGCAGTTTATCGAGAGGCAATCAGCCCCAGCATTTT
once,TRBD2,TRBV9,TRBJ2-5,CASSVGTSGKETQYF,TGTGCCAGCAGCGTAGGGACTAGCGGGAAAGAGACCCAGTACTTC
few,TRBD2,TRBV19,TRBJ2-7,CASSMPGTTSEQYF,TGTGCCAGTAGTATGCCAGGGACTACAAGCGAGCAGTACTTC
once,-,TRBV29-1,TRBJ2-1,CSVEAGDYNEQFF,TGCAGCGTTGAAGCGGGGGACTACAATGAGCAGTTCTTC
-,-,TRBV28,TRBJ1-1,CASNYEGRPEAFF,TGTGCCAGCAACTATGAGGGACGCCCTGAAGCTTTCTTT
once,-,TRBV7-9,TRBJ2-1,CASTTAPFPGPQGGEQFF,TGTGCCAGCACCACAGCCCCCTTCCCGGGTCCTCAGGGAGGTGAGCAGTTCTTC
few,-,TRBV2,TRBJ1-5,CASKTDSNQPQHF,TGTGCCAGCAAAACGGATAGCAATCAGCCCCAGCATTTT
-,TRBD1,TRBV11-3,TRBJ2-2,CASEDRGSGELFF,TGTGCCAGCGAGGACAGGGGGTCCGGGGAGCTGTTTTTT